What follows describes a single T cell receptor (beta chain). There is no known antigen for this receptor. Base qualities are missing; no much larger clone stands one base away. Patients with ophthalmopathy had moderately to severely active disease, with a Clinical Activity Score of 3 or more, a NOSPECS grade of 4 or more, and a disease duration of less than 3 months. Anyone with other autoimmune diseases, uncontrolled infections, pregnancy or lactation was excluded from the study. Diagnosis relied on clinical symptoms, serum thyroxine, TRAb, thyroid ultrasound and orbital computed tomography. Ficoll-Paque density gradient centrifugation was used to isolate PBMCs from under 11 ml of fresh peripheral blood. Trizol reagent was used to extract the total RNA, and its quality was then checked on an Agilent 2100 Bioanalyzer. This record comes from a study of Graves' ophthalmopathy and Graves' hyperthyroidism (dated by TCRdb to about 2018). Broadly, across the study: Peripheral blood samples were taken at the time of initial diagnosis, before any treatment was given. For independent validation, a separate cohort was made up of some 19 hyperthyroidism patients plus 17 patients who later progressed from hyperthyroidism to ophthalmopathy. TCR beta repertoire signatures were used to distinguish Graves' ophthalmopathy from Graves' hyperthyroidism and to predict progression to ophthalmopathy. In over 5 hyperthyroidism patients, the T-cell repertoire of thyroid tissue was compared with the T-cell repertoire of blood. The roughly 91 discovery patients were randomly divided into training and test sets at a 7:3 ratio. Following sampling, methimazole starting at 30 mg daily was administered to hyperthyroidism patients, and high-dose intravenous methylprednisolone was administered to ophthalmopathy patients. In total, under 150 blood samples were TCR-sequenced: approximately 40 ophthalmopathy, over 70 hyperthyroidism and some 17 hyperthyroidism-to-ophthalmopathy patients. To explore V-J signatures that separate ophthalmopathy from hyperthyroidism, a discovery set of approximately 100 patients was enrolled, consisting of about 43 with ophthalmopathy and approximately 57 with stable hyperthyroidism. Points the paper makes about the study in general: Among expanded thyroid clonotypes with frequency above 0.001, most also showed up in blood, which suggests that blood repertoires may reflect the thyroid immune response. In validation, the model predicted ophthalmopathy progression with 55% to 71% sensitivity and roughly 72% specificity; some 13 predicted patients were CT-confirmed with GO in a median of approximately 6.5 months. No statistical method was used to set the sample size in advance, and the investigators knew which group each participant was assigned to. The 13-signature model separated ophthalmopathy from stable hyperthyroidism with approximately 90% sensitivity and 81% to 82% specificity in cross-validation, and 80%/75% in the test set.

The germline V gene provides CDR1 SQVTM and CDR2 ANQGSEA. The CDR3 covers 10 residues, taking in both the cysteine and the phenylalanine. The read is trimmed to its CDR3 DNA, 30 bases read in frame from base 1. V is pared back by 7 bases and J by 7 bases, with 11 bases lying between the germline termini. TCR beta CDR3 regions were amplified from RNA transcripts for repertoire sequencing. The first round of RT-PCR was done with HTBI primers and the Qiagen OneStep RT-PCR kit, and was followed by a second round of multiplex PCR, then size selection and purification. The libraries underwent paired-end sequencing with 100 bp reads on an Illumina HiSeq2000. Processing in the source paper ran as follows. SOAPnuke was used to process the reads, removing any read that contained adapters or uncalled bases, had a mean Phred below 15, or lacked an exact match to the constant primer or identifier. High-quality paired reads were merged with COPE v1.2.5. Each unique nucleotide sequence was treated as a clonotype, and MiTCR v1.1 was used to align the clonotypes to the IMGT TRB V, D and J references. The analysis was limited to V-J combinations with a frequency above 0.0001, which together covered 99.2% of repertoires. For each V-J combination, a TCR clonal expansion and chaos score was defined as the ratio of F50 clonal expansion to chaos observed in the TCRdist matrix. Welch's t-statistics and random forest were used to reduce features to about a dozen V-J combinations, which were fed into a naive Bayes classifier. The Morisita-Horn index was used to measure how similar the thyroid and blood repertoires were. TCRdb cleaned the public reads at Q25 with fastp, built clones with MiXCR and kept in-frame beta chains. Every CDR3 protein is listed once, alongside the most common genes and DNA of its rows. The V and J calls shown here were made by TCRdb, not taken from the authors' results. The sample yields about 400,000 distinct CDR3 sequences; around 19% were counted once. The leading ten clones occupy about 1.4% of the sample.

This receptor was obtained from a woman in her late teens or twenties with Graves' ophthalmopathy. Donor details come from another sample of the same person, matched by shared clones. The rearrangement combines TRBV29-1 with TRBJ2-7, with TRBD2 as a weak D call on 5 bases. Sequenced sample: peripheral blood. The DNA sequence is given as TGCAGCGGGAGGTCCCGAGAGCAGTACTTC. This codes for CSGRSREQYF.